The 27 T cell receptor beta chains reported below all come from one sample, sequenced in a study of shared clonotypes between healthy human individuals. Measured with immunoSEQ multiplex PCR; TCRdb has only the in-frame clones, and not every one. The data contain some 2,100,000 clones, 93% of them singletons. Terminally differentiated effector memory CD45RA+ cells were excluded from the naive CD8 cells, which were CD45RO-negative and positively selected for CCR7. Sample: naive CD8+ T cells from PBMCs. The origin of the receptors is a man aged 18 to 29 in good health. Some clones in this sample may be carry-over from other donors' samples.

Of note for this clone: Other nucleotide sequences from this sample produce the same CDR3. J is TRBJ1-1 and V is TRBV5-1, with 9 bases lining up with TRBD1. V dropped 3 bases and J dropped 2; count of bases not matched to a gene: 5. Germline V lookup: CDR1 SGHRS, CDR2 YFSETQ. The CDR3 runs to 15 residues. CDR3 amino acids: CASSWGQGRNTEAFF. In DNA form, the CDR3 reads TGCGCCAGCAGCTGGGGACAGGGAAGAAACACTGAAGCTTTCTTT.

The chain has TRBV6-6 and TRBJ2-7; TRBD1 agrees at 9 bases. There are 15 residues in the CDR3. The germline V gene encodes CDR1 MNHNY and CDR2 SVGAGI (reference sequence). Germline trimming cut 4 bases from V and 5 bases from J; bases unmatched to any gene: 9. The CDR3 DNA reads TGTGCCAGCAGTTCTACCGGGACAGGGTCCCACGAGCAGTACTTC. Protein: CASSSTGTGSHEQYF.

J is TRBJ2-7 and V is TRBV7-2; a weak D match, TRBD2 (5 bases). The CDR3 length is 14 residues. Germline CDR1 SGHTA, CDR2 FQGNSA. The germline V and J ends were trimmed by 2 bases and 0 bases, with 8 bases remaining between them. The CDR3 DNA sequence: TGTGCCAGCAGCTTATTTGGGAGCTCCTACGAGCAGTACTTC. Translating it yields CASSLFGSSYEQYF. The entire variable domain, with the rest obtained from reference TRBV7-2 and TRBJ2-7, is as follows: GAGVSQSPSNKVTEKGKDVELRCDPISGHTALYWYRQSLGQGLEFLIYFQGNSAPDKSGLPSDRFSAERTGGSVSTLTIQRTQQEDSAVYLCASSLFGSSYEQYFGPGTRLTVT.

The chain is built from TRBV27 and TRBJ2-6; TRBD1 might be the D (6 bases). Trimming stripped 5 bases from V and 0 bases from J, with 17 bases between. This CDR3 spans 18 amino acids. The germline gives CDR1 MNHEY, CDR2 SMNVEV (reference sequence). The CDR3 sequence is CASSPLDSPLSGANVLTF. CDR3 sequence (DNA): TGTGCCAGCAGTCCGTTGGACAGTCCCCTCTCTGGGGCCAACGTCCTGACTTTC.

The chain has TRBV28 and TRBJ1-2; TRBD1 matches 10 bases. The J segment lost 8 bases and the V segment lost 5 bases, leaving 14 bases of the junction unmatched. Germline loops: CDR1 MDHEN, CDR2 SYDVKM. CDR3 length: 16 amino acids. CDR3 sequence: CASSTRDRGRGGGYTF. CDR3 bases: TGTGCCAGCAGTACCCGGGACAGGGGCCGTGGAGGCGGCTACACCTTC.

The V gene is TRBV19, the J gene TRBJ2-7, with D possibly TRBD2 on 6 matching bases. V was cut by 3 bases and J by 2 bases, with 14 bases left in between. Germline assignment: CDR1 LNHDA and CDR2 SQIVND (reference sequence). CDR3 size: 15 residues. The CDR3 spells CASSITGSETYEQYF. CDR3 coding DNA: TGTGCCAGTAGTATTACCGGGAGCGAGACCTACGAGCAGTACTTC.

V and J are TRBV4-1 and TRBJ2-1; TRBD2 agrees at 10 bases. The junction had 4 bases not matched to a gene; V was cut back by 3 bases and J by 8 bases. Looked up from germline, CDR1 is MGHRA and CDR2 is YSYEKL. This CDR3 contains 14 residues. Here the CDR3 reads CASSHGTSADEQFF. DNA for the CDR3: TGCGCCAGCAGCCATGGGACTAGCGCCGATGAGCAGTTCTTC.

V is TRBV10-2 and J is TRBJ1-1, with TRBD1 matching 7 bases. Trimming at V came to 6 bases and at J to 7 bases, leaving 11 bases not matched to a gene. The CDR3 contains 14 residues. Germline V lookup: CDR1 WSHSY, CDR2 SAAADI. For the CDR3, the DNA is TGCGCCAGCAGGGACTTGACAGGGCCCTATGAAGCTTTCTTT. This encodes CASRDLTGPYEAFF.

The chain couples TRBV5-1 to TRBJ1-2; tentatively, D is TRBD1 (6 bases). CDR1 SGHRS and CDR2 YFSETQ come from the germline V gene. Trimming removed 0 bases at V and 6 bases at J, with 12 bases between. The CDR3 length is 14 residues. CDR3 amino acids: CASSLVTSGDGYTF. In DNA, the CDR3 is TGCGCCAGCAGCTTGGTTACCTCAGGGGATGGCTACACCTTC.

J is TRBJ2-7 and V is TRBV19, with 8 bases fitting TRBD1. CDR1 is LNHDA, CDR2 SQIVND, per germline (reference sequence). The CDR3 has 13 residues. V trimming: 9 bases; J trimming: 2 bases; junction bases outside the gene matches: 6. The CDR3 DNA sequence: TGTGCCAGCGGGACAGGAACAGCCTACGAGCAGTACTTC. Translating gives CASGTGTAYEQYF. Based on the CDR3 plus reference TRBV19 and TRBJ2-7, the full variable domain is DGGITQSPKYLFRKEGQNVTLSCEQNLNHDAMYWYRQDPGQGLRLIYYSQIVNDFQKGDIAEGYSVSREKKESFPLTVTSAQKNPTAFYLCASGTGTAYEQYFGPGTRLTVT.

This clone was counted a single time. The rearrangement links TRBV9 to TRBJ1-5; perhaps TRBD1 as D (6 bases). The CDR3 length is 15 residues. V lost 0 bases to trimming and J lost 4 bases, with 11 bases between them. CDR1 and CDR2 (germline): SGDLS, YYNGEE. In DNA, the CDR3 is TGTGCCAGCAGCGTAGGTGGGGGCATAAATCAGCCCCAGCATTTT. Translation: CASSVGGGINQPQHF. Filled out from reference TRBV9 and TRBJ1-5, the complete variable domain reads DSGVTQTPKHLITATGQRVTLRCSPRSGDLSVYWYQQSLDQGLQFLIQYYNGEERAKGNILERFSAQQFPDLHSELNLSSLELGDSALYFCASSVGGGINQPQHFGDGTRLSIL.

This chain uses TRBV28 with TRBJ2-7, with TRBD2 matching over 7 bases. The V gene's germline CDR1 is MDHEN and CDR2 SYDVKM. V gave up 6 bases and J gave up 2 bases; unmatched junction bases: 10. The CDR3 spans 15 residues. CDR3 coding DNA: TGTGCCAGCAGATTGTTAACCGGGACTACCTACGAGCAGTACTTC. Its protein is CASRLLTGTTYEQYF.

This sequence joins TRBV16 and TRBJ1-1; maybe TRBD1 (5 bases). The germline V gene encodes CDR1 KGHSY and CDR2 FQNENV. Between the trimmed V and J ends, which lost 0 bases and 1 base, there was a span of 12 bases. This CDR3 is 16 amino acids long. CDR3 bases: TGTGCCAGCAGCCAATCAATGGACGGGGGGAACACTGAAGCTTTCTTT. Translated: CASSQSMDGGNTEAFF. Using reference TRBV16 and TRBJ1-1 for the parts outside the CDR3, the full variable domain is GEEVAQTPKHLVRGEGQKAKLYCAPIKGHSYVFWYQQVLKNEFKFLISFQNENVFDETGMPKERFSAKCLPNSPCSLEIQATKLEDSAVYFCASSQSMDGGNTEAFFGQGTRLTVV.

The gene calls are TRBV27 and TRBJ1-5; 7 bases map to TRBD1. CDR1 and CDR2 from the germline V gene are MNHEY and SMNVEV (reference sequence). V shed 5 bases and J 7 bases; nucleotides not matched to a gene: 5. The CDR3 has 13 residues. The CDR3 reads CASSPRTGQPQHF. The CDR3 DNA reads as TGTGCCAGCAGTCCAAGGACAGGACAGCCCCAGCATTTT.

The V call is TRBV5-1, the J call TRBJ2-7; 7 bases line up with TRBD2. Trimming at V came to 4 bases and at J to 3 bases, leaving 10 bases not matched to a gene. CDR1 SGHRS and CDR2 YFSETQ come from the germline V gene. This CDR3 is built from 15 residues. The CDR3: CASSPNPSGGYEQYF. The CDR3 DNA follows: TGCGCCAGCAGCCCGAACCCTAGCGGAGGCTACGAGCAGTACTTC.

The genes are TRBV6-6 and TRBJ1-1, with D tentatively TRBD1 (6 bases). Trimming pared 7 bases from V and 0 bases from J, leaving 15 bases between. This CDR3 has 15 residues. In germline, CDR1 is MNHNY, CDR2 SVGAGI (reference sequence). This CDR3 reads CASTLGGLLNTEAFF. The CDR3 DNA sequence: TGTGCCAGCACCCTAGGGGGGCTGCTGAACACTGAAGCTTTCTTT.

V gene TRBV7-9 combines with J gene TRBJ1-4, with 7 bases that match TRBD1. Trimming took 9 bases from V and 8 from J; bases not matched to a gene: 9. The CDR3 is 13 residues long. Looked up from germline, CDR1 is SEHNR and CDR2 is FQNEAQ (reference sequence). The CDR3 here is CASSGGGGEKLFF. CDR3 nucleotide sequence: TGTGCCAGTTCAGGAGGGGGCGGGGAAAAACTGTTTTTT. The variable domain in full, completed from reference TRBV7-9 and TRBJ1-4, reads DTGVSQNPRHKITKRGQNVTFRCDPISEHNRLYWYRQTLGQGPEFLTYFQNEAQLEKSRLLSDRFSAERPKGSFSTLEIQRTEQGDSAMYLCASSGGGGEKLFFGSGTQLSVL.

The chain links TRBV2 to TRBJ2-7; TRBD1 agrees at 9 bases. The CDR3 consists of 14 residues. The ends lost 6 bases at V and 3 bases at J; junction bases unmatched: 6. Germline V gene data show CDR1 as SNHLY and CDR2 as FYNNEI. The CDR3 sequence is CASRGGTGNYEQYF. DNA for the CDR3: TGTGCCAGCAGAGGGGGGACAGGGAACTACGAGCAGTACTTC.

This clone was detected only once. Other nucleotide sequences from this sample produce the same CDR3. The chain has TRBV5-1 and TRBJ1-5; D call uncertain. V lost 0 bases and J 2 bases, leaving 6 bases between the germline ends. CDR3 length equals 14 residues. Germline V gene sequence: CDR1 SGHRS, CDR2 YFSETQ. DNA of the CDR3: TGCGCCAGCAGCTTGGTAGGAGGCAATCAGCCCCAGCATTTT. Protein sequence: CASSLVGGNQPQHF.

The chain recombines TRBV29-1 with TRBJ2-5; 8 positions match TRBD1. V trimming: 6 bases; J trimming: 3 bases; junction bases outside the gene matches: 18. The CDR3 runs 17 residues. Germline CDR1 is SQVTM and CDR2 is ANQGSEA. The CDR3 loop is CSVAHPPRTGGKETQYF. Here the CDR3 DNA reads TGCAGCGTCGCCCACCCCCCCAGAACAGGGGGGAAAGAGACCCAGTACTTC. The whole variable domain, filled in from reference TRBV29-1 and TRBJ2-5, reads SAVISQKPSRDICQRGTSLTIQCQVDSQVTMMFWYRQQPGQSLTLIATANQGSEATYESGFVIDKFPISRPNLTFSTLTVSNMSPEDSSIYLCSVAHPPRTGGKETQYFGPGTRLLVL.

The chain carries TRBV5-6 and TRBJ2-7; D gene ambiguous. Germline V CDR1 and CDR2: SGHDT, YYEEEE. The CDR3 contains 12 residues. With 0 bases removed from V and 8 bases from J, the gap between germline ends came to 9 bases. The CDR3 region is CASSLGGMKQYF. Written as DNA, the CDR3 is TGTGCCAGCAGCTTGGGGGGTATGAAGCAGTACTTC.

The chain couples TRBV11-2 to TRBJ2-2, with D perhaps matching TRBD1 or TRBD2 (5 bases each). Germline assignment: CDR1 SGHAT and CDR2 FQNNGV. V was shortened by 5 bases and J by 3 bases, with 19 bases between the two germline ends. This CDR3 comprises 17 residues. The CDR3 sequence is CASSPRDLTQDTGELFF. CDR3 DNA: TGTGCCAGCAGCCCAAGGGACCTTACTCAAGACACCGGGGAGCTGTTTTTT.

CDR3 region: CASSPKYSGNPLEQYF. CDR3 bases: TGTGCCAGCTCACCTAAATATAGCGGGAACCCTCTCGAGCAGTACTTC. This chain joins TRBV18 and TRBJ2-7; 8 bases agree with TRBD2. The CDR3 consists of 16 residues. V shed 3 bases and J 6 bases; nucleotides not matched to a gene: 13. The germline V gene encodes CDR1 KGHSH and CDR2 LQKENI. The full variable domain, its missing parts supplied by reference TRBV18 and TRBJ2-7, is NAGVMQNPRHLVRRRGQEARLRCSPMKGHSHVYWYRQLPEEGLKFMVYLQKENIIDESGMPKERFSAEFPKEGPSILRIQQVVRGDSAAYFCASSPKYSGNPLEQYFGPGTRLTVT.

To note about this clone: This same CDR3 is encoded by further DNA sequences in the sample. The chain couples TRBV9 to TRBJ1-1, with D unresolved. Trimming left V 4 bases short and J 0 bases short, with 13 bases between. The CDR3 totals 15 residues. Germline loops: CDR1 SGDLS, CDR2 YYNGEE. The CDR3 here is CASSPSGKLNTEAFF. CDR3 nucleotide sequence: TGTGCCAGCAGCCCATCTGGGAAACTGAACACTGAAGCTTTCTTT. Using reference TRBV9 and TRBJ1-1 for the parts outside the CDR3, the full variable domain is DSGVTQTPKHLITATGQRVTLRCSPRSGDLSVYWYQQSLDQGLQFLIQYYNGEERAKGNILERFSAQQFPDLHSELNLSSLELGDSALYFCASSPSGKLNTEAFFGQGTRLTVV.

J is TRBJ2-3 and V is TRBV6-5; 7 bases are shared with TRBD2. This CDR3 comprises 15 residues. Per germline, CDR1 MNHEY and CDR2 SVGAGI. After removal of 4 bases from V and 1 base from J, the junction contained 5 bases not matched to a gene. The CDR3 DNA is TGTGCCAGCAGTTCGCGGGAGTACGGCACAGATACGCAGTATTTT. This sequence encodes CASSSREYGTDTQYF.

The J gene is TRBJ1-5, the V gene TRBV19; D unclear. The V gene's germline CDR1 is LNHDA and CDR2 SQIVND (reference sequence). CDR3 length: 15 residues. Trimming removed 1 base at V and 6 bases at J, with 13 bases between. CDR3 bases: TGTGCCAGTAGTATAGCATCCAGTTTGGGTCAGCCCCAGCATTTT. Protein: CASSIASSLGQPQHF.

Regarding this clone: At the DNA level, this CDR3 is encoded by other sequences in the same sample as well. V gene TRBV30 combines with J gene TRBJ1-1; D not certain. This CDR3 comprises 12 residues. Germline V gives CDR1 GTSNPN, CDR2 SVGIG (reference sequence). The V end was cut by 5 bases, the J end by 1 base, with 8 bases between. The CDR3 coding sequence is TGTGCCTGGCGACGGGGGAACACTGAAGCTTTCTTT. This encodes CAWRRGNTEAFF.